This TCR beta chain was identified in a study of Ad26.COV2.S vaccination and SARS-CoV-2 variants. Looking at the study overall: Each vaccinee took Ad26.COV2.S intramuscularly, once or twice 56 days apart.

Points from the study as a whole: A substantial breadth of spike-specific CD8+ and CD4+ T cell responses after vaccination has been reported. Compared with placebo recipients, vaccine recipients had higher spike-specific TCR breadth.

Remarks on this clone: The antigen is not known.

Sequencing was performed with immunoSEQ multiplex PCR; in TCRdb, only in-frame clones are kept and a portion is missing. Seen here are fewer than 400,000 clones, approximately 86% observed once, and the top ten hold more than 3%. The treatment denotes: about 20 received Ad26.COV2.S at low or high dose, single or two shots; roughly five received placebo; per-sample allocation not given. Day 63 following the first vaccine or placebo injection was when the samples were taken. Expressing Wuhan-strain SARS-CoV-2 spike, an Ad26 vector served as the vaccine. The CDR3 loop spans 16 amino acids. With V trimmed by 5 bases and J by 4 bases, 9 bases remained unmatched. The germline V gene encodes CDR1 MNHEY and CDR2 SMNVEV (reference sequence).

This material consisted of peripheral blood, taken in a trial of Ad26.COV2.S vaccine versus placebo. The rearrangement joins TRBV27 to TRBJ2-2; TRBD1 matches at 8 bases. The TCR was taken from a person between 18 and 65 years old who received the Ad26.COV2.S COVID-19 vaccine or a placebo. CDR3 sequence reads: CASSTLDRGGTGELFF. As DNA, the CDR3 is TGTGCCAGCAGTACACTCGACAGGGGCGGCACCGGGGAGCTGTTTTTT.